This T cell receptor beta chain was sequenced for a study of shared clonotypes between healthy human individuals. The assay was immunoSEQ multiplex PCR, and TCRdb's table has in-frame clones only and misses some. The sample has over 1.5 million clones; around 98% are singletons. Germline V lookup: CDR1 ENHRY, CDR2 SYGVKD. The CDR3 has 14 amino acids. Trimming stripped 2 bases from V and 3 bases from J, with 10 bases between. The sample comprised naive CD4+ T cells sorted from blood. Subset denoted: CD45RA+ positively selected. The TCR sequence derives from a young man in good health. The rearrangement joins TRBV10-3 to TRBJ1-2, with D maybe TRBD1 (6 bases). The CDR3 protein is CAISEGGADYGYTF. CDR3 DNA: TGTGCCATCAGTGAGGGGGGCGCCGACTATGGCTACACCTTC.